The rows below give T cell receptor beta chains drawn from one sample of a study of blood T cell repertoires in COVID-19. The repertoire was sequenced with immunoSEQ multiplex PCR; TCRdb's copy has only in-frame clones and lacks some. The table has 140,000 to 150,000 clones, over 70% seen once. Input material: peripheral blood. These receptors originate from a woman aged 50 to 65 with acute or convalescent COVID-19. CDR3s include the opening cysteine and the closing phenylalanine or tryptophan. A D gene is named only where the DNA matches it firmly. For some rows the clone size is stated as once, few or many, or as a class when expanded; others skip it.

D: NA
J: TRBJ1-1
size: NA
V: TRBV30
DNA: TGTGCCTGGAGTGTATTCGGGGGCACTGAAGCTTTCTTT
CDR3: CAWSVFGGTEAFF

D: NA
J: TRBJ2-7
size: NA
V: TRBV11-1
DNA: TGTGCCAGCAGCTTAGAGACAGGCGTCCTCTACGAGCAGTACTTC
CDR3: CASSLETGVLYEQYF

D: NA
J: TRBJ1-1
size: NA
V: TRBV4-1
DNA: TGCGCCAGCAGCCAAGTCGGCGGATTGAACACTGAAGCTTTCTTT
CDR3: CASSQVGGLNTEAFF

D: NA
J: TRBJ1-1
size: NA
V: TRBV28
DNA: TGTGCCAGCAGCTCCCCCCAGGAAGCTTTCTTT
CDR3: CASSSPQEAFF

D: NA
J: TRBJ1-4
size: NA
V: TRBV5-1
DNA: TGCGCCAGCAGCTTGGGCGGGACGGGCGGATTCCCTGAAAAACTGTTTTTT
CDR3: CASSLGGTGGFPEKLFF

D: TRBD2
J: TRBJ2-1
size: NA
V: TRBV2
DNA: TGTGCCAGCAGTGACACAGCGGGGGCCCACAATGAGCAGTTCTTC
CDR3: CASSDTAGAHNEQFF

D: TRBD2
J: TRBJ2-5
size: NA
V: TRBV5-4
DNA: TGTGCCAGCAGCTTGACTAGCGGGTTCAAGGGGGAGACCCAGTACTTC
CDR3: CASSLTSGFKGETQYF

D: NA
J: TRBJ1-2
size: NA
V: TRBV6-5
DNA: TGTGCCAGCAGCCGGGACTGGAGCTATGGCTACACCTTC
CDR3: CASSRDWSYGYTF

D: TRBD1
J: TRBJ2-1
size: NA
V: TRBV6-4
DNA: TGTGCCAGCAGCCGACAGGGAAATTACAATGAGCAGTTCTTC
CDR3: CASSRQGNYNEQFF

D: NA
J: TRBJ1-6
size: NA
V: TRBV30
DNA: TGTGCCTGGAGTGCCGGGGCACCCCTCCACTTT
CDR3: CAWSAGAPLHF

D: TRBD1
J: TRBJ1-1
size: NA
V: TRBV3-1/TRBV3-2
DNA: TGTGCCAGCAGCCAAGTAACAGGGGCCACTGAAGCTTTCTTT
CDR3: CASSQVTGATEAFF

D: NA
J: TRBJ2-7
size: NA
V: TRBV5-1
DNA: TGCGCCAGCAGCTTCATCAGTCAGGCTGGGCACGAGCAGTACTTC
CDR3: CASSFISQAGHEQYF

D: TRBD1
J: TRBJ1-1
size: NA
V: TRBV6-6
DNA: TGTGCCAGCAGCACAACCTGGGACAGGGGAAGCACTGAAGCTTTCTTT
CDR3: CASSTTWDRGSTEAFF

D: TRBD1
J: TRBJ1-5
size: NA
V: TRBV19
DNA: TGTGCCAGTAGTTTTGGTAGGGACAGGGTCAATCAGCCCCAGCATTTT
CDR3: CASSFGRDRVNQPQHF

D: NA
J: TRBJ1-2
size: NA
V: TRBV27
DNA: TGTGCCAGCAGTTCCCAACCCGGGGGGGGTGGCTACACCTTC
CDR3: CASSSQPGGGGYTF

D: TRBD1
J: TRBJ2-4
size: NA
V: TRBV5-1
DNA: TGCGCCAGCAGCCGAGTTACAGGGGGCATTCAGTACTTC
CDR3: CASSRVTGGIQYF

D: TRBD2
J: TRBJ2-3
size: NA
V: TRBV29-1
DNA: TGCAGCGCCCTAGCGGGGGGGCCGGCAGATACGCAGTATTTT
CDR3: CSALAGGPADTQYF

D: TRBD2
J: TRBJ2-1
size: NA
V: TRBV10-1
DNA: TGCGCCAGCATTAGGACTAGCGGGGCCTACAATGAGCAGTTCTTC
CDR3: CASIRTSGAYNEQFF

D: TRBD1
J: TRBJ1-1
size: once
V: TRBV5-1
DNA: TGCGCCAGCAGCTTGGTGGGACAGGGGAACACTGAAGCTTTCTTT
CDR3: CASSLVGQGNTEAFF

D: TRBD1
J: TRBJ1-1
size: NA
V: TRBV2
DNA: TGTGCCAGCAGAAGGGACAGAAAGAACACTGAAGCTTTCTTT
CDR3: CASRRDRKNTEAFF

D: NA
J: TRBJ2-1
size: NA
V: TRBV12-3/TRBV12-4
DNA: TGTGCCAGCAGCCTACTCATTACAGGGGAGCAGTTCTTC
CDR3: CASSLLITGEQFF

D: NA
J: TRBJ2-7
size: NA
V: TRBV30
DNA: TGTGCCTGGAGTGCAGGGGCCTACGAGCAGTACTTC
CDR3: CAWSAGAYEQYF

D: NA
J: TRBJ1-6
size: NA
V: TRBV30
DNA: TGTGCCTGGAGTGTAAACGCAGTCAATTCACCCCTCCACTTT
CDR3: CAWSVNAVNSPLHF

D: TRBD2
J: TRBJ2-1
size: NA
V: TRBV11-2
DNA: TGTGCCAGCAGCTCCCGACTAGCGGGGATATACAATGAGCAGTTCTTC
CDR3: CASSSRLAGIYNEQFF

D: NA
J: TRBJ2-3
size: NA
V: TRBV5-8
DNA: TGTGCCAGCAGCTTAGGGGGATATACGCAGTATTTT
CDR3: CASSLGGYTQYF

D: NA
J: TRBJ1-4
size: few
V: TRBV15
DNA: TGTGCCACCAGCAGAGATCTCTTGTATAATGAAAAACTGTTTTTT
CDR3: CATSRDLLYNEKLFF

D: TRBD2
J: TRBJ2-5
size: NA
V: TRBV7-8
DNA: TGTGCCAGCAGCCACAAAAGACTAGCGGCCCAAGAGACCCAGTACTTC
CDR3: CASSHKRLAAQETQYF

D: NA
J: TRBJ2-7
size: many
V: TRBV27
DNA: TGTGCCAGCAGCATGACCGCTACTCGACTCGAGCAGTACTTC
CDR3: CASSMTATRLEQYF

D: TRBD2
J: TRBJ2-7
size: NA
V: TRBV27
DNA: TGTGCCAGCAGTCTTAGACCCCCTACGGGGGGGCATTACGAGCAGTACTTC
CDR3: CASSLRPPTGGHYEQYF

D: NA
J: TRBJ2-3
size: once
V: TRBV5-1
DNA: TGCGCCAGCAGCCGACAGGAGGGCACAGATACGCAGTATTTT
CDR3: CASSRQEGTDTQYF

D: NA
J: TRBJ1-4
size: NA
V: TRBV5-8
DNA: TGTGCCAGCAGCTTGGCCAGGGTCCATGAAAAACTGTTTTTT
CDR3: CASSLARVHEKLFF

D: TRBD1
J: TRBJ1-6
size: NA
V: TRBV10-3
DNA: TGTGCCATCAGTGAGCAGGACAGGGCGATCTATAATTCACCCCTCCACTTT
CDR3: CAISEQDRAIYNSPLHF

D: NA
J: TRBJ1-1
size: NA
V: TRBV6-5
DNA: TGTGCCAGCAAAACCGGAGTAAACACTGAAGCTTTCTTT
CDR3: CASKTGVNTEAFF

D: NA
J: TRBJ1-2
size: NA
V: TRBV6-5
DNA: TGTGCCACGCTACAGGGAAATGGCTACACCTTC
CDR3: CATLQGNGYTF

D: TRBD2
J: TRBJ2-3
size: NA
V: TRBV4-2
DNA: TGTGCCAGCAGTCCATCGGGACTAGCGGGCCCAACGCAGTATTTT
CDR3: CASSPSGLAGPTQYF

D: NA
J: TRBJ1-4
size: NA
V: TRBV7-5
DNA: TGTGCCAGACGTAGGCCTGGTAGGGCGGACAGCCTTTATGAAAAACTGTTTTTT
CDR3: CARRRPGRADSLYEKLFF

D: TRBD1
J: TRBJ1-2
size: NA
V: TRBV4-2
DNA: TGTGCCAGCAGCCAAGACTACGGGACAGGGGGAGGCTACACCTTC
CDR3: CASSQDYGTGGGYTF

D: NA
J: TRBJ1-6
size: NA
V: TRBV3-1/TRBV3-2
DNA: TGTGCCAGCAGATTGGAGATGGGTTCACCCCTCCACTTT
CDR3: CASRLEMGSPLHF

D: TRBD1
J: TRBJ2-2
size: NA
V: TRBV30
DNA: TGTGCCTGGAGTGTCTATTCCGGGACAGGGACAGCCGGGGAGCTGTTTTTT
CDR3: CAWSVYSGTGTAGELFF

D: NA
J: TRBJ1-4
size: once
V: TRBV7-9
DNA: TGTGCCAGCAGCTCCGGGACATTAAATGAAAAACTGTTTTTT
CDR3: CASSSGTLNEKLFF

D: NA
J: TRBJ2-7
size: NA
V: TRBV6-5
DNA: TGTGCCAGCACCAACCTCCGGGACAAATCAAGCGAGCAGTACTTC
CDR3: CASTNLRDKSSEQYF

D: TRBD1
J: TRBJ1-5
size: NA
V: TRBV6-5
DNA: TGTGCCAGCAGCTGGACAGGGCTGAGCAATCAGCCCCAGCATTTT
CDR3: CASSWTGLSNQPQHF

D: NA
J: TRBJ2-3
size: NA
V: TRBV7-3
DNA: TGTGCCAGCAGCCGAGCGGTGAGCACAGATACGCAGTATTTT
CDR3: CASSRAVSTDTQYF

D: NA
J: TRBJ1-4
size: NA
V: TRBV6-5
DNA: TGTGCCAGCAGGGGGGGGAAAGAAAAACTGTTTTTT
CDR3: CASRGGKEKLFF

D: NA
J: TRBJ2-7
size: NA
V: TRBV6-5
DNA: TGTGCCACTACGGGCCGGGACAAGACCTACGAGCAGTACTTC
CDR3: CATTGRDKTYEQYF

D: NA
J: TRBJ2-2
size: NA
V: TRBV7-6
DNA: TGTGCCAGCAGCTTACGGGGGGCGCTGGACACCGGGGAGCTGTTTTTT
CDR3: CASSLRGALDTGELFF

D: TRBD1
J: TRBJ1-6
size: NA
V: TRBV28
DNA: TGTGCCAGTACAGGGGGGTCCTATAATTCACCCCTCCACTTT
CDR3: CASTGGSYNSPLHF

D: NA
J: TRBJ2-7
size: NA
V: TRBV28
DNA: TGTGCCAGCAGTTCACAGCTACTCGAGCAGTACTTC
CDR3: CASSSQLLEQYF

D: NA
J: TRBJ2-5
size: NA
V: TRBV7-3
DNA: TGTGCCAGCAGCTTTAGCGGAGCCCAAGAGACCCAGTACTTC
CDR3: CASSFSGAQETQYF

D: NA
J: TRBJ2-1
size: NA
V: TRBV9
DNA: TGTGCCAGCAGCGTTGGGGGCGCATCCTACAATGAGCAGTTCTTC
CDR3: CASSVGGASYNEQFF

D: TRBD1
J: TRBJ1-1
size: NA
V: TRBV10-2
DNA: TGCGCCAGCAGAACAGGGGAGGCTGAAGCTTTCTTT
CDR3: CASRTGEAEAFF